The present T cell receptor beta chain was sequenced within a study of graft-versus-host responses after intestinal transplantation. General observations from the study: Early after transplant, HvG clones declined as circulating GvH clones peaked. Across patients carrying graft-donor T cell macrochimerism, allografts held high graft-versus-host to host-versus-graft clonal ratios.

CDR1 SGHTA and CDR2 FQGTGA come from the germline V gene. V was pared by 2 bases and J by 4 bases, with 14 bases between. CDR3 length equals 15 residues. TCRdb's copy holds only in-frame clones and misses some; the assay was immunoSEQ multiplex PCR. The profile shows 25,000 to 30,000 clones, around four fifths of them singletons. This clone was seen only a few times. Its antigen remains unknown. Graft material was processed, releasing intraepithelial and lamina propria lymphocytes. Source: ileum tissue, taken 98 days after intestinal transplantation. The chain employs TRBV7-3 and TRBJ1-1, with D possibly TRBD1 on 5 matching bases. The clonotype originates from a human patient who received an intestinal transplant, so some T cells may come from the graft donor. CDR3 residues: CASSLVGGAGTEAFF. The DNA for the CDR3 is TGTGCCAGCAGCTTAGTGGGCGGGGCTGGCACTGAAGCTTTCTTT.